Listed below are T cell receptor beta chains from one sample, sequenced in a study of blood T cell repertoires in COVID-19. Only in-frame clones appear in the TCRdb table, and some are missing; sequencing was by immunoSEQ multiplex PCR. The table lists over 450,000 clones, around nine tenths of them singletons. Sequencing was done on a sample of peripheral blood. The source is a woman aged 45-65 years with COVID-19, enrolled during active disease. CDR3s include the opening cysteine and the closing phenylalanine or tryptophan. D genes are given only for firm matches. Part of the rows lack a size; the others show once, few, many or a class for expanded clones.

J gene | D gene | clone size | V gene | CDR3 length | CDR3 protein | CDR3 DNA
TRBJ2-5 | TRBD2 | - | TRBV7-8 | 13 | CASSFRGEETQYF | TGTGCCAGCAGCTTCCGGGGGGAAGAGACCCAGTACTTC
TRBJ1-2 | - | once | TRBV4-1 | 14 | CASSQGARAIGYTF | TGCGCCAGCAGCCAAGGGGCTCGAGCAATTGGCTACACCTTC
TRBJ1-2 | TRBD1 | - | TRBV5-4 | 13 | CASSSQGQYGYTF | TGTGCCAGCAGCTCCCAGGGACAGTATGGCTACACCTTC
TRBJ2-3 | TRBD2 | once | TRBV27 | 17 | CASSLLAGGPPTDTQYF | TGTGCCAGCAGTTTATTAGCGGGGGGGCCTCCCACAGATACGCAGTATTTT
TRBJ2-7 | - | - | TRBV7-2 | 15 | CASSLDGRGWDEQYF | TGTGCCAGCAGCTTAGACGGCAGGGGCTGGGACGAGCAGTACTTC
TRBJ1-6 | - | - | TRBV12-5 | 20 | CASGLVLVPRTPREGSPLHF | TGTGCTAGTGGTTTGGTACTCGTCCCCCGGACACCCCGGGAGGGTTCACCCCTCCACTTT
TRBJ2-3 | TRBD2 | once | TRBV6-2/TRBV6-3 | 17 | CASSYSSSGPDTDTQYF | TGTGCCAGCAGTTACTCATCTAGCGGGCCCGACACAGATACGCAGTATTTT
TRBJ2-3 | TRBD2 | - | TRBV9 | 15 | CASSGRLAGSDTQYF | TGTGCCAGCAGCGGGAGACTAGCGGGGTCAGATACGCAGTATTTT
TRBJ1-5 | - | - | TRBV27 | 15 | CASSLTGTGNQPQHF | TGTGCCAGCAGTTTAACAGGGACGGGCAATCAGCCCCAGCATTTT
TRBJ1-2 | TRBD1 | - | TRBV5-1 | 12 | CATGQGDYGYTF | TGCGCCACAGGACAGGGCGACTATGGCTACACCTTC
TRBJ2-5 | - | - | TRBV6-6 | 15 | CASARGPNSQETQYF | TGTGCCAGCGCCCGGGGTCCCAACTCGCAAGAGACCCAGTACTTC
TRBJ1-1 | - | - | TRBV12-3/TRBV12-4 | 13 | CASTPGLGGEAFF | TGTGCCAGCACCCCGGGTTTGGGGGGTGAAGCTTTCTTT
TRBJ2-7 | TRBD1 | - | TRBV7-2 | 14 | CASSSDRVYHEQYF | TGTGCCAGCAGCTCGGACAGGGTTTACCACGAGCAGTACTTC
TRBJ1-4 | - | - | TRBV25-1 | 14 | CASSEGGAGEKLFF | TGTGCCAGCAGTGAAGGGGGGGCAGGTGAAAAACTGTTTTTT
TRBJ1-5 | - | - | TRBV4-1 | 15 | CASSQIQYSNQPQHF | TGCGCCAGCAGCCAGATACAGTATAGCAATCAGCCCCAGCATTTT
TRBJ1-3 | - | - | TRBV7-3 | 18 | CASSLKPDGHRSGNTIYF | TGTGCCAGCAGCTTAAAGCCGGACGGACACCGCTCTGGAAACACCATATATTTT
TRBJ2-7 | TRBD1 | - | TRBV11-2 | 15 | CASSFWTGGNYEQYF | TGTGCCAGCAGCTTTTGGACAGGGGGTAACTACGAGCAGTACTTC
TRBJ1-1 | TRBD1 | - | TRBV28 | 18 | CASSPQAPTLTGSGEAFF | TGTGCCAGCAGCCCTCAGGCTCCGACGCTGACAGGGAGTGGTGAAGCTTTCTTT
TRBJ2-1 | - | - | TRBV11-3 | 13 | CASSDSLNNEQFF | TGTGCCAGTTCGGACAGCCTTAACAATGAGCAGTTCTTC
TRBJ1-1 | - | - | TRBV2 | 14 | CASSLQGPNTEAFF | TGTGCCAGCAGTTTGCAGGGGCCAAACACTGAAGCTTTCTTT
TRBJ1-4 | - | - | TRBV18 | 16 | CASSQGVWALQAKLFF | TGTGCCAGCTCACAGGGGGTCTGGGCCCTCCAGGCAAAACTGTTTTTT
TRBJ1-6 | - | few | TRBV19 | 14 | CASSMRGVNSPLHF | TGTGCCAGTAGTATGCGGGGCGTGAATTCACCCCTCCACTTT
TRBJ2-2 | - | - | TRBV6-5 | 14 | CASTRGGNTGELFF | TGTGCCAGCACCAGAGGGGGGAACACCGGGGAGCTGTTTTTT
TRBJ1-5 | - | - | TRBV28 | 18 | CASSPHGGQSRSNQPQHF | TGTGCCAGCAGTCCCCACGGCGGACAGTCCCGTAGCAATCAGCCCCAGCATTTT
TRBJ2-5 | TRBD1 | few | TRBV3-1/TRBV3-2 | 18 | CASSQDPPGQGLQETQYF | TGTGCCAGCAGCCAAGACCCTCCGGGACAGGGACTCCAAGAGACCCAGTACTTC
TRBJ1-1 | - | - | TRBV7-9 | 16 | CASSPTAGALSTEAFF | TGTGCCAGCAGCCCCACAGCTGGGGCCCTGAGCACTGAAGCTTTCTTT
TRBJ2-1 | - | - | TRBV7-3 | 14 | CASSLDRDINEQFF | TGTGCCAGCAGCTTAGACCGGGACATAAATGAGCAGTTCTTC
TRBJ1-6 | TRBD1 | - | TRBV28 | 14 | CATLRDRGGSPLHF | TGTGCCACCCTCCGGGACAGGGGAGGATCACCCCTCCACTTT
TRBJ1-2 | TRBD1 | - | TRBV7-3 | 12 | CASSGQGNILTF | TGTGCCAGCAGCGGACAGGGGAACATTCTCACCTTC
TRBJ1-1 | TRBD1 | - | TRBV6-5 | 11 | CASSWTGGPIF | TGTGCCAGCAGTTGGACAGGGGGCCCAATATTT